These 2 T cell receptor beta chains were sequenced from one sample in a study of neurological immune-mediated disorders. Noted time point: technical triplicate 3. MiXCR, run by TCRdb on the 5' RACE reads, gives a single entry per CDR3 protein. The sample consists of approximately 40,000 distinct CDR3 sequences, roughly a fifth of them appearing once. The material sequenced was PBMCs. The receptors shown here come from a man aged 55 to 70 with HTLV-1-associated myelopathy (HAM/TSP).

In this sample, this clonotype turned up many times. This chain joins TRBV7-2 and TRBJ2-5; D gene unclear. This CDR3 is built from 14 residues. Trimming cost V 0 bases and J 0 bases, with 5 bases left between them. Germline V CDR1 and CDR2: SGHTA, FQGNSA. The CDR3 protein is CASSLAGYQETQYF. In DNA form, the CDR3 reads TGTGCCAGCAGCTTAGCGGGGTACCAAGAGACCCAGTACTTC. The full variable domain, with the rest looked up from reference TRBV7-2 and TRBJ2-5, is GAGVSQSPSNKVTEKGKDVELRCDPISGHTALYWYRQSLGQGLEFLIYFQGNSAPDKSGLPSDRFSAERTGGSVSTLTIQRTQQEDSAVYLCASSLAGYQETQYFGPGTRLLVL.

V is TRBV19 and J is TRBJ2-1, with 9 bases that match TRBD2. CDR3 size: 16 residues. V lost 4 bases to trimming and J lost 5 bases; unmatched junction nucleotides: 9. Germline V gene lookup returns CDR1 LNHDA and CDR2 SQIVND (reference sequence). The CDR3 protein is CASSTRGSGGHNEQFF. For the CDR3, the DNA is TGTGCCAGTAGTACACGGGGGAGCGGGGGGCACAATGAGCAGTTCTTC. Supplemented by reference TRBV19 and TRBJ2-1, the full variable domain reads DGGITQSPKYLFRKEGQNVTLSCEQNLNHDAMYWYRQDPGQGLRLIYYSQIVNDFQKGDIAEGYSVSREKKESFPLTVTSAQKNPTAFYLCASSTRGSGGHNEQFFGPGTRLTVL.